This TCR beta chain was identified in a study of T cells in Graves' hyperthyroidism and ophthalmopathy. A NOSPECS grade of at least 4, a Clinical Activity Score of at least 3 and duration under 3 months were recorded in ophthalmopathy patients. TCR beta CDR3 region amplification was performed from RNA transcripts. A set of HTBI primers served as the primers for a first-round RT-PCR of the TCR CDR3. TCRdb re-called the multiplex PCR reads through MiXCR, storing one row per CDR3 protein. The sample consists of 490,000 or so distinct CDR3 sequences, approximately 23% of them appearing once. The specimen was blood. This sequence originates from a woman in her 70s with Graves' ophthalmopathy.

This chain's CDR3 is CASTYGFWEYF. CDR3 DNA: TGTGCCAGCACCTATGGGTTTTGGGAGTACTTC. The chain uses TRBV28 and TRBJ2-5; D gene unclear. The CDR3 length is 11 residues. V shed 7 bases and J shed 12 bases, with 15 bases lying between them. Germline loops: CDR1 MDHEN, CDR2 SYDVKM.